A single sample gave rise to the 27 T cell receptor beta chains below, sequenced in a study of cytomegalovirus exposure and HLA in healthy donors. Vbeta (60) and Jbeta (13) primers were used in the PCR. Only in-frame clones appear in the TCRdb table, and some are missing; sequencing was by immunoSEQ multiplex PCR. The sample records roughly 170,000 clones, approximately 82% being singletons. The sequenced sample was PBMCs. The receptors were sampled from a girl aged 2-9 years in good health and CMV-seropositive.

J is TRBJ2-1 and V is TRBV5-1; 13 nucleotides match TRBD2. V trimming: 4 bases; J trimming: 16 bases; junction bases outside the gene matches: 14. This CDR3 is built from 15 residues. Germline V gives CDR1 SGHRS, CDR2 YFSETQ. The CDR3 protein is CASSLTSGRTRGRFF. DNA for the CDR3: TGCGCCAGCAGCCTGACTAGCGGGAGGACGAGGGGTCGATTCTTC.

On this clone: The identical CDR3 is also encoded by other nucleotide sequences in the sample. The chain recombines TRBV7-6 with TRBJ2-1; TRBD2 matches 10 bases. The CDR3 runs to 15 residues. The germline CDR1 and CDR2 sequences are SGHVS and FNYEAQ. J gave up 2 bases and V 6 bases, and 4 bases lay outside the gene matches. The CDR3 region is CASSRTSGAYNEQFF. CDR3 nucleotide sequence: TGTGCCAGCAGTCGTACTAGCGGGGCCTACAATGAGCAGTTCTTC. Full variable domain (rest looked up from reference TRBV7-6 and TRBJ2-1): GAGVSQSPRYKVTKRGQDVALRCDPISGHVSLYWYRQALGQGPEFLTYFNYEAQQDKSGLPNDRFSAERPEGSISTLTIQRTEQRDSAMYRCASSRTSGAYNEQFFGPGTRLTVL.

The V and J genes are TRBV6-4 and TRBJ2-7; the D gene is possibly TRBD2 (5 bases). Trimming cost V 3 bases and J 4 bases, with 16 bases left between them. CDR3 length equals 15 residues. From germline, CDR1 is MRHNA and CDR2 SNTAGT. The CDR3 is CASSEGRPTTYEQYF. CDR3 bases: TGTGCCAGCAGTGAGGGGAGACCTACAACTTACGAGCAGTACTTC.

The chain has TRBV29-1 and TRBJ1-2; maybe TRBD1 (5 bases). V lost 6 bases to trimming and J lost 7 bases, with 15 bases between them. The germline V gene encodes CDR1 SQVTM and CDR2 ANQGSEA. CDR3 length: 12 residues. The CDR3 region is CSVWTSLGGYTF. The CDR3 nucleotides read TGCAGCGTATGGACAAGCCTCGGTGGCTACACCTTC.

V usage is TRBV6-5 and J usage is TRBJ2-7; 8 bases map to TRBD1. From germline, CDR1 is MNHEY and CDR2 SVGAGI. Trimming removed 8 bases from V and 2 bases from J; junction bases left unmatched: 5. CDR3 length: 13 amino acids. The CDR3 here is CASRKTGAYEQYF. The CDR3 DNA follows: TGTGCCAGCCGCAAGACAGGGGCCTACGAGCAGTACTTC.

The V and J genes are TRBV5-4 and TRBJ2-3, with 8 bases fitting TRBD2. V dropped 0 bases and J dropped 6; count of bases not matched to a gene: 6. This CDR3 is built from 15 residues. CDR1 is SGHNT, CDR2 YYREEE, per germline (reference sequence). CDR3 sequence reads: CASSLAGTRTDTQYF. The CDR3 DNA reads as TGTGCCAGCAGCTTGGCCGGGACTAGAACCGATACGCAGTATTTT.

The chain combines TRBV9 with TRBJ2-7; D is unresolved. The ends were cut back, 0 bases at V and 2 bases at J, with 12 bases in the middle. Germline V lookup: CDR1 SGDLS, CDR2 YYNGEE. The CDR3 is 15 amino acids. CDR3 in amino acids: CASSVEGGGAYEQYF. CDR3 nucleotides: TGTGCCAGCAGCGTAGAAGGCGGTGGTGCCTACGAGCAGTACTTC.

The rearrangement links TRBV10-3 to TRBJ2-1; the match to TRBD1 covers 10 bases. Per the germline V gene, CDR1 is ENHRY and CDR2 is SYGVKD. Trimming removed 10 bases from V and 6 bases from J; junction bases left unmatched: 9. The CDR3 spans 14 residues. The CDR3 sequence is CATSGTGVSNEQFF. The CDR3 bases are TGTGCCACCTCCGGGACAGGGGTTAGCAATGAGCAGTTCTTC.

The chain links TRBV7-9 to TRBJ2-1, with 8 bases aligning to TRBD2. Trimming cost V 5 bases and J 1 base; bases outside gene matches: 7. CDR1 and CDR2 (germline): SEHNR, FQNEAQ (reference sequence). This CDR3 comprises 16 residues. The CDR3 reads CASSSIAGPSYNEQFF. CDR3 bases: TGTGCCAGCAGCAGTATAGCGGGACCATCCTACAATGAGCAGTTCTTC.

This chain links TRBV28 with TRBJ1-2; TRBD1 is a possible D gene (5 bases). The V end was cut by 7 bases, the J end by 14 bases, with 23 bases between. The germline V gene encodes CDR1 MDHEN and CDR2 SYDVKM. This CDR3 spans 13 amino acids. The CDR3 region has the DNA TGTGCCAGCAACGGGGGGGTAAGAACTTTACAGACCTTC. Translating it yields CASNGGVRTLQTF.

The rearrangement joins TRBV27 to TRBJ2-6; weak D call: TRBD2 (7 bases). The CDR3 spans 16 residues. The V and J ends lost 2 bases and 2 bases respectively, with 10 bases between them. Germline CDR1 is MNHEY and CDR2 is SMNVEV (reference sequence). CDR3 DNA sequence: TGTGCCAGCAGTTTAACAGGGAGGGCTGGGGCCAACGTCCTGACTTTC. It specifies CASSLTGRAGANVLTF.

The chain's CDR3 is CASSVRTGQPQHF. CDR3 DNA: TGTGCCAGCAGCGTGAGGACAGGTCAGCCCCAGCATTTT. This chain links TRBV5-6 with TRBJ1-5; TRBD1 matches 7 bases. The CDR3 extends over 13 amino acids. The J segment lost 6 bases and the V segment lost 4 bases, leaving 4 bases of the junction unmatched. Germline CDR1 reads SGHDT; CDR2 reads YYEEEE.

The CDR3 reads CASSRDRGVYEQYF. The CDR3 bases are TGCGCCAGCAGCCGAGACAGGGGAGTATACGAGCAGTACTTC. The chain links TRBV5-1 to TRBJ2-7; 8 positions match TRBD1. CDR1 is SGHRS, CDR2 YFSETQ, per germline. The trim removed 4 bases at V and 4 bases at J, leaving 7 bases unmatched. This CDR3 region has 14 residues.

This clone was seen only once. The chain combines TRBV9 with TRBJ2-1; 8 positions match TRBD1. V was pared by 4 bases and J by 9 bases, with 12 bases of the junction left unmatched. The CDR3 is 15 amino acids. Germline loops: CDR1 SGDLS, CDR2 YYNGEE. Written as DNA, the CDR3 is TGTGCCAGCAGCAGACAGGGGCGGTTTGAGTCTGAGCAGTTCTTC. Its translation: CASSRQGRFESEQFF.

V gene TRBV2 combines with J gene TRBJ2-5; TRBD2 matches 9 bases. The J call may be incorrect, as the DNA end agrees better with TRBJ2-7. Germline lookup yields CDR1 SNHLY and CDR2 FYNNEI. The CDR3 has 15 residues. Here the CDR3 reads CASSVVAGASHEQYF. CDR3 in DNA: TGTGCCAGCAGTGTTGTAGCGGGAGCGTCCCACGAGCAGTACTTC.

This clone appeared a single time. The rearrangement links TRBV4-1 to TRBJ1-6, with no clear D. Trimming pared 2 bases from V and 6 bases from J, leaving 8 bases between. CDR1 and CDR2 from the germline V gene are MGHRA and YSYEKL. The length of the CDR3 is 14 residues. CDR3 nucleotide sequence: TGCGCCAGCAGCCAATACCAGGTTAATTCACCCCTCCACTTT. Translated: CASSQYQVNSPLHF.

The CDR3 bases are TGTGCCACCACCGGGACAGGGGTGAGGGGCTACACCTTC. This gives the protein CATTGTGVRGYTF. The chain couples TRBV28 to TRBJ1-2; TRBD1 matches 10 bases. Germline V lookup: CDR1 MDHEN, CDR2 SYDVKM. The CDR3 has 13 residues. V dropped 10 bases and J dropped 8; count of bases not matched to a gene: 10.

The V call is TRBV19, the J call TRBJ1-5; D is unresolved. The CDR3 runs to 14 residues. Trimming took off 7 bases at V and 7 bases at J, with 17 bases between the two ends. In germline, CDR1 is LNHDA, CDR2 SQIVND (reference sequence). CDR3 in DNA: TGTGCCAGTACCCCGCTTTCGTCGGGGCAGCCCCAGCATTTT. This encodes CASTPLSSGQPQHF.

The chain recombines TRBV6-1 with TRBJ1-2, with 8 bases aligning to TRBD1. V dropped 1 base and J dropped 7; count of bases not matched to a gene: 5. The germline gives CDR1 MNHNS, CDR2 SASEGT. CDR3 length equals 14 residues. For the CDR3, the DNA is TGTGCCAGCAGTGAAGGAGGACAGGGCTCTGGCTACACCTTC. It codes for CASSEGGQGSGYTF.

The rearrangement joins TRBV30 to TRBJ2-5, with D unclear. The DNA end is a closer match to TRBJ2-7, so the J assignment may be wrong. Germline V CDR1 and CDR2: GTSNPN, SVGIG (reference sequence). This CDR3 region has 13 residues. CDR3 residues: CAWSAGRSYEQYF. CDR3 bases: TGTGCCTGGAGTGCTGGTCGATCCTACGAGCAGTACTTC.

The J gene is TRBJ2-3, the V gene TRBV25-1, with TRBD2 as a possible D gene (5 bases). The V gene's germline CDR1 is MGHDK and CDR2 SYGVNS. The CDR3 runs 13 residues. The ends were cut back, 4 bases at V and 6 bases at J, with 11 bases in the middle. The CDR3 nucleotides are TGTGCCAGCAGTGCCTTATCGGGGGATACGCAGTATTTT. It is translated as CASSALSGDTQYF.

The chain joins TRBV6-1 to TRBJ1-2, with D possibly being TRBD1 (5 bases). The CDR3 length is 18 residues. The V and J ends lost 0 bases and 0 bases respectively, with 17 bases between them. Germline values: CDR1 MNHNS, CDR2 SASEGT. CDR3 nucleotides: TGTGCCAGCAGTGAAGCGGGCCCTCTAGACAGTTCTAACTATGGCTACACCTTC. Residues: CASSEAGPLDSSNYGYTF.

The chain links TRBV11-3 to TRBJ2-7; the match to TRBD2 covers 7 bases. CDR1 is SGHNT and CDR2 is YENEEA in the germline V gene. The CDR3 covers 15 residues. The ends lost 1 base at V and 5 bases at J; junction bases unmatched: 8. CDR3 loop: CASSLVGGSRDEQYF. The CDR3 region has the DNA TGTGCCAGCAGCTTAGTCGGCGGGAGTCGCGACGAGCAGTACTTC. The variable domain in full, completed from reference TRBV11-3 and TRBJ2-7, reads EAGVVQSPRYKIIEKKQPVAFWCNPISGHNTLYWYLQNLGQGPELLIRYENEEAVDDSQLPKDRFSAERLKGVDSTLKIQPAELGDSAVYLCASSLVGGSRDEQYFGPGTRLTVT.

The chain is built from TRBV6-5 and TRBJ2-3, with D possibly matching TRBD1 (5 bases). The CDR3 length is 15 residues. CDR1 and CDR2 from the germline V gene are MNHEY and SVGAGI. The V gene lost 4 bases and the J gene lost 0 bases, with 11 bases spanning the gap. CDR3 protein: CASSFEQESTDTQYF. The CDR3 DNA is TGTGCCAGCAGTTTCGAACAGGAGAGCACAGATACGCAGTATTTT.

As DNA, the CDR3 is TGTGCCAGCAGCCCCGAAAGGGGGCGTGGGCAGTTCTTC. It encodes CASSPERGRGQFF. The chain combines TRBV7-2 with TRBJ2-1, with 7 bases aligning to TRBD1. The CDR3 runs to 13 residues. The ends lost 5 bases at V and 12 bases at J; junction bases unmatched: 10. Per germline, CDR1 SGHTA and CDR2 FQGNSA.

This chain connects TRBV4-1 to TRBJ1-2; D call uncertain. Germline-derived CDR1 and CDR2 are MGHRA and YSYEKL. V was shortened by 0 bases and J by 4 bases, with 9 bases between the two germline ends. CDR3 size: 14 residues. Here the CDR3 DNA reads TGCGCCAGCAGCCAAGATCGGTACAGCTATGGCTACACCTTC. Translated: CASSQDRYSYGYTF.

In this sample, this clone turned up a few times. The chain employs TRBV6-1 and TRBJ2-7, with a tentative D call TRBD1 (6 bases). Trimming took 10 bases from V and 2 from J, leaving 21 bases between them. The CDR3 is 15 amino acids. Germline lookup yields CDR1 MNHNS and CDR2 SASEGT. Here the CDR3 reads CATIRVPTGTYEQYF. The CDR3 DNA sequence: TGTGCCACCATAAGGGTGCCAACAGGGACCTACGAGCAGTACTTC.